This TCR beta chain derives from a study of blood T cell repertoires in COVID-19. Study details: Italy, Spain and the United States were the sources of the convalescent and acute COVID-19 samples. Nucleic acid was either cDNA or gDNA, and it came from T cells, B-cell-depleted T cells, or PBMCs.

V lost 8 bases and J lost 2, with 14 bases in between. The CDR3 runs 14 residues. Germline CDR1 SEHNR, CDR2 FQNEAQ (reference sequence). In the original workflow: For nucleated cells, counts were estimated from reference gene primer amplification. Profiled with immunoSEQ multiplex PCR; TCRdb holds only in-frame clones, not every one. D and trimming come from the DNA, and the V and J calls and clone size come from that table. The data hold roughly 120,000 clones, with approximately 84% observed a single time. The TCR comes from a man in his 70s with acute or convalescent COVID-19. Material: peripheral blood. V and J are TRBV7-9 and TRBJ2-3, with a weak D call TRBD2 (5 bases). The CDR3 protein is CASGASLSTDTQYF. CDR3 in DNA: TGTGCCAGCGGAGCTAGCTTGTCCACAGATACGCAGTATTTT. Together with reference TRBV7-9 and TRBJ2-3, the CDR3 gives the full variable domain: DTGVSQNPRHKITKRGQNVTFRCDPISEHNRLYWYRQTLGQGPEFLTYFQNEAQLEKSRLLSDRFSAERPKGSFSTLEIQRTEQGDSAMYLCASGASLSTDTQYFGPGTRLTVL.